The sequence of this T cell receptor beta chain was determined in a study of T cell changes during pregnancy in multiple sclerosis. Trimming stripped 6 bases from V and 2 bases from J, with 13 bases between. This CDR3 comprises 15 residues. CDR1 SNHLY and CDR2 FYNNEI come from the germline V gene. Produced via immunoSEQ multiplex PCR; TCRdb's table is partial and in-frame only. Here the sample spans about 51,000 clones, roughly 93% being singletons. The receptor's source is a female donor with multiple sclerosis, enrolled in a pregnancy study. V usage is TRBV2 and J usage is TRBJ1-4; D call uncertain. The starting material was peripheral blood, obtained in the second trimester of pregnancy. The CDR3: CASRARTGTNEKLFF. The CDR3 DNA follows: TGTGCCAGCAGAGCAAGGACGGGGACTAATGAAAAACTGTTTTTT. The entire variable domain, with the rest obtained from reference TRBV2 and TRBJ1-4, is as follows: EPEVTQTPSHQVTQMGQEVILRCVPISNHLYFYWYRQILGQKVEFLVSFYNNEISEKSEIFDDQFSVERPDGSNFTLKIRSTKLEDSAMYFCASRARTGTNEKLFFGSGTQLSVL.